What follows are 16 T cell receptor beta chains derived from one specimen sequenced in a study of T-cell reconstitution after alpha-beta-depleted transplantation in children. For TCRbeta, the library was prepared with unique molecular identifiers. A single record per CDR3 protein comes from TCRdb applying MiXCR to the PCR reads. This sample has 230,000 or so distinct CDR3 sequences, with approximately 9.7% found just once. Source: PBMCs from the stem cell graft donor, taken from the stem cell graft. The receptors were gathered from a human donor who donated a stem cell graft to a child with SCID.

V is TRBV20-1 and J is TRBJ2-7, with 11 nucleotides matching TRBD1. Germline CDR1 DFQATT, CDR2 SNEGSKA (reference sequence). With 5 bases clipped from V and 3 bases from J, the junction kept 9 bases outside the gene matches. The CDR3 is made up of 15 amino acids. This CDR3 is CSARTGGLGLYEQYF. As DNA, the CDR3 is TGCAGTGCTCGGACAGGGGGCTTGGGACTCTACGAGCAGTACTTC.

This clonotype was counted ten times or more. CDR3 sequence: CASSPGLGGYGYTF. In DNA form, the CDR3 reads TGTGCCAGCAGCCCTGGGTTAGGAGGCTATGGCTACACCTTC. The rearrangement links TRBV4-2 to TRBJ1-2; D call uncertain. The CDR3 is 14 amino acids. CDR1 and CDR2 (germline): LGHNA, YNFKEQ. The ends were cut back, 4 bases at V and 4 bases at J, with 13 bases in the middle.

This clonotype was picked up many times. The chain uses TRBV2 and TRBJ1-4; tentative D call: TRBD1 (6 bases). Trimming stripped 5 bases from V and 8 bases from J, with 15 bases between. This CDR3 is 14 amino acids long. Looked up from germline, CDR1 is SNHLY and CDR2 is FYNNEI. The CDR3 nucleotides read TGTGCCAGCAGTCCCTACCTAGGGGGGGAAAAACTGTTTTTT. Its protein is CASSPYLGGEKLFF.

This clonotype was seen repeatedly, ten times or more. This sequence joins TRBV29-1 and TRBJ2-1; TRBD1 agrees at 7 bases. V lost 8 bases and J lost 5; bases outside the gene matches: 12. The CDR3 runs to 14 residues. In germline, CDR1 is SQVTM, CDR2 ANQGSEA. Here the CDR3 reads CSLKKNRGDNEQFF. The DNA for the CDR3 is TGCAGCTTAAAGAAAAACAGGGGCGACAATGAGCAGTTCTTC.

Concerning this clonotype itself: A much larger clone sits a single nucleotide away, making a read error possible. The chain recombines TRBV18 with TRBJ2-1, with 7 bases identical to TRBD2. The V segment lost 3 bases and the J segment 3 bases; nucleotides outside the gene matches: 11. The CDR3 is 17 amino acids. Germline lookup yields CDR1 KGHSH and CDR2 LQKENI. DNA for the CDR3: TGTGCCAGCTCACCCCCCGATCTAGCGGCGAACTACAATGAGCAGTTCTTC. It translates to CASSPPDLAANYNEQFF.

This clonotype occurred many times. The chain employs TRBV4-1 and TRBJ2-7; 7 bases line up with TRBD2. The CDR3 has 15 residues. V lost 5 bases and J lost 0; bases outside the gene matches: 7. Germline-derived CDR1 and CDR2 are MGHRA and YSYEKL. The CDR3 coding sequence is TGCGCCAGCAGCAAAAGGGAGGGTAGCTCCTACGAGCAGTACTTC. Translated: CASSKREGSSYEQYF.

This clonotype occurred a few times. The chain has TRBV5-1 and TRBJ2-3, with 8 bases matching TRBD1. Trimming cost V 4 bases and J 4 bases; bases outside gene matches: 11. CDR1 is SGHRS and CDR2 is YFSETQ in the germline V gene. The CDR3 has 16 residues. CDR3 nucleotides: TGCGCCAGCAGCCCTTGGACAGGGAATTTGGCAGATACGCAGTATTTT. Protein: CASSPWTGNLADTQYF.

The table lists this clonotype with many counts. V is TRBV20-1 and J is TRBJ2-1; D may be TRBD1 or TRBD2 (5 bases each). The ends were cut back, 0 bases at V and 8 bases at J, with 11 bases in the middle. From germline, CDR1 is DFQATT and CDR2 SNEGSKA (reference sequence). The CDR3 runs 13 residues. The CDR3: CSARDRGGHEQFF. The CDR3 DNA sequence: TGCAGTGCTAGAGATCGGGGCGGCCATGAGCAGTTCTTC.

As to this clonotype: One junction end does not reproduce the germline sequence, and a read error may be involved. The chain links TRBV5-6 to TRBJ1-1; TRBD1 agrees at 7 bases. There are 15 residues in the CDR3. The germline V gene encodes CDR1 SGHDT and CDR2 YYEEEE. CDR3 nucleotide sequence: TGTGCCAGCAGCTTGATGGGACAGAGGAACTCTGAAGCTTTCTTT. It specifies CASSLMGQRNSEAFF.

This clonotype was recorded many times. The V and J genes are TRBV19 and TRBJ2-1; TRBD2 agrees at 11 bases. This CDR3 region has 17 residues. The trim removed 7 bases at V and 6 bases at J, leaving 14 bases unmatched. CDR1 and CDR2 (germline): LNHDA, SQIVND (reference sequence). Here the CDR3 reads CASNSFLGSGGANEQFF. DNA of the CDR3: TGTGCCAGTAATAGTTTCTTGGGTAGCGGGGGGGCCAATGAGCAGTTCTTC.

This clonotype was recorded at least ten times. In DNA, the CDR3 is TGTGCCAGCAGCGGTAGGGACAGGGCAAAATCGAACACTGAAGCTTTCTTT. This sequence encodes CASSGRDRAKSNTEAFF. The chain couples TRBV7-9 to TRBJ1-1; 9 positions agree with TRBD1. Germline CDR1 SEHNR, CDR2 FQNEAQ (reference sequence). V gave up 5 bases and J gave up 1 base; unmatched junction bases: 11. The CDR3 extends over 17 amino acids.

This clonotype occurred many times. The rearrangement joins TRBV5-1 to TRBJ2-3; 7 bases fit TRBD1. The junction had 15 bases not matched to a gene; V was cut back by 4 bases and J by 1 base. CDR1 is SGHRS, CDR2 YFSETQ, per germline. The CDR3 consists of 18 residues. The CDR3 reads CASSLATGADVGTDTQYF. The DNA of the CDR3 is TGCGCCAGCAGCCTAGCTACAGGGGCCGATGTCGGCACAGATACGCAGTATTTT.

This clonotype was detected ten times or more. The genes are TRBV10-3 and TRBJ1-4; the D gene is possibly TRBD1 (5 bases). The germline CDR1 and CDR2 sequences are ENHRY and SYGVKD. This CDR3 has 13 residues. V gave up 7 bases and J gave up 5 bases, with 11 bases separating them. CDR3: CAIIGGGNEKLFF. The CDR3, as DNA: TGTGCCATCATTGGCGGGGGGAATGAAAAACTGTTTTTT.

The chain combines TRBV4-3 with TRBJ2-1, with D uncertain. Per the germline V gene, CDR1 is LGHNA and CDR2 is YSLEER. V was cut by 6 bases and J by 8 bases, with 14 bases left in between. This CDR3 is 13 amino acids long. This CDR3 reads CASSQLVSDEQFF. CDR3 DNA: TGCGCCAGCAGTCAGCTGGTGTCCGATGAGCAGTTCTTC.

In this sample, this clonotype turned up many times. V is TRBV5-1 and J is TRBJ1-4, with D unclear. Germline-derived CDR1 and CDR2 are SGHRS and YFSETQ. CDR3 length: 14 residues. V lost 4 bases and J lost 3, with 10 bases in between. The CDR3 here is CASSQVGANEKLFF. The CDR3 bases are TGCGCCAGCAGCCAGGTTGGGGCTAATGAAAAACTGTTTTTT.

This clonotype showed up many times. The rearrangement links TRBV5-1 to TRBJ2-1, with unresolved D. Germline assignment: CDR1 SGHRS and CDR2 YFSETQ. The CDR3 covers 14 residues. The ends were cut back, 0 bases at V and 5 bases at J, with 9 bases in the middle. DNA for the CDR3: TGCGCCAGCAGCTTGGGGCTTAGTCACAATGAGCAGTTCTTC. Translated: CASSLGLSHNEQFF.